The clone carrying this TCR beta chain was counted between two and nine times. Its target is not known. This record belongs to a study of T cells in Graves' hyperthyroidism and ophthalmopathy. In the study overall: Sampling of peripheral blood happened at initial diagnosis, prior to any treatment.

The germline V gene has CDR1 SNHLY and CDR2 FYNNEI. The V end was cut by 4 bases, the J end by 2 bases, with 10 bases between. This CDR3 comprises 14 residues. It was RNA transcripts that yielded the amplified TCR beta CDR3 regions. HTBI primers were used for first-round RT-PCR of the TCR CDR3. One entry per CDR3 protein results from TCRdb running MiXCR on the multiplex PCR reads. The sample lists fewer than 900,000 distinct CDR3 sequences, around 17% occurring once. Study conclusions and caveats: Separation of ophthalmopathy from stable hyperthyroidism was achieved by a 13 V-J model. Onset of ophthalmopathy came a median approximately 6.5 months after the model predicted it. In the blood, most expanded thyroid clonotypes above 0.001 appeared as well.

Sequencing was carried out using blood. This TCR came from a man aged 18 to 29 with Graves' hyperthyroidism. The genes are TRBV2 and TRBJ2-3, with D unresolved. CDR3: CASSVGWYTDTQYF. CDR3 nucleotides: TGTGCCAGCAGTGTGGGGTGGTACACAGATACGCAGTATTTT.